The entry below describes one T cell receptor beta chain. The antigen is unknown. This sample is drawn from a study of T cell responses to AZD1222 COVID-19 vaccine. Notes on the study in general: Scientists sampled the repertoires only once the peak T cell response had passed. An increase in Spike-specific TCR breadth and depth was observed after two AZD1222 doses. Reportedly, nearly half the spike-specific TCRs target unmutated variant regions.

Libraries were prepared by immunoSEQ multiplex PCR; TCRdb keeps only in-frame clonotypes and omits some of them. The repertoire holds hundreds of thousands of clones, with approximately 94% as singletons. Germline CDR1 is SGHTA and CDR2 is FQGNSA. The CDR3 contains 13 residues. The V and J ends lost 5 bases and 6 bases respectively, with 12 bases between them. The sample was peripheral blood, taken on day 0 of MenACWY control vaccination. The chain carries TRBV7-2 and TRBJ2-3; perhaps TRBD1 as D (5 bases). The TCR sequence derives from an adult in good health. CDR3 amino acids: CASSPDNADTQYF. CDR3 DNA: TGTGCCAGCAGCCCGGACAACGCCGATACGCAGTATTTT.